These 21 T cell receptor beta chains came from one sample sequenced in a study of T cells after yellow fever vaccination. TCRdb reanalysed the 5' RACE reads using MiXCR and keeps one entry per CDR3 protein. In the table there are under 300,000 distinct CDR3 sequences, approximately 6.8% of which are singletons. Source: CD4+ T cells sorted from PBMCs, taken on the day of the yellow fever booster vaccination. All receptors come from a man aged 25-45 years who received the YFV17D yellow fever vaccine.

This clonotype has just a few counts. The J gene is TRBJ2-6, the V gene TRBV10-3; 7 positions agree with TRBD1. The J segment lost 4 bases and the V segment lost 10 bases, leaving 13 bases of the junction unmatched. Germline V gene lookup returns CDR1 ENHRY and CDR2 SYGVKD. The CDR3 totals 16 residues. This CDR3 is CATLLPTGAGANVLTF. CDR3 in DNA: TGTGCCACCTTACTCCCTACAGGGGCCGGGGCCAACGTCCTGACTTTC.

The table lists this clonotype with many counts. CDR3: CASSQGLLNEQFF. Here the CDR3 DNA reads TGTGCCAGCAGCCAGGGGCTCCTCAATGAGCAGTTCTTC. The chain couples TRBV7-9 to TRBJ2-1; TRBD1 might be the D (6 bases). The CDR3 spans 13 residues. From germline, CDR1 is SEHNR and CDR2 FQNEAQ (reference sequence). Between the trimmed V and J ends, which lost 5 bases and 6 bases, there was a span of 11 bases.

This clonotype came up a few times. This chain connects TRBV10-3 to TRBJ2-3, with 8 nucleotides matching TRBD1. The V gene end was trimmed by 5 bases and the J gene end by 0 bases; junction bases not matched to a gene: 4. The CDR3 has 15 amino acids. Germline CDR1 reads ENHRY; CDR2 reads SYGVKD. The CDR3 loop is CAISRTGPSTDTQYF. Written as DNA, the CDR3 is TGTGCCATCAGTCGGACAGGGCCCAGCACAGATACGCAGTATTTT.

This clonotype was seen repeatedly, ten times or more. The chain has TRBV7-2 and TRBJ2-7; TRBD1 agrees at 7 bases. The CDR3 is made up of 16 amino acids. The V and J ends lost 2 bases and 0 bases, in that order; junction bases with no gene match: 7. Germline V gene lookup returns CDR1 SGHTA and CDR2 FQGNSA. In nucleotides, the CDR3 is TGTGCCAGCAGCTTAACTATCCGGGACAGCTCCTACGAGCAGTACTTC. Its translation is CASSLTIRDSSYEQYF.

V is TRBV5-1 and J is TRBJ2-5; TRBD2 matches at 15 bases. CDR3 size: 16 residues. After removal of 3 bases from V and 4 bases from J, the junction contained 4 bases not matched to a gene. Germline values: CDR1 SGHRS, CDR2 YFSETQ. The CDR3 DNA reads TGCGCCAGCAGCTCGGGACTAGCGGGAGGTCGAGAGACCCAGTACTTC. This codes for CASSSGLAGGRETQYF. The variable domain in full, with the rest retrieved from reference TRBV5-1 and TRBJ2-5, is KAGVTQTPRYLIKTRGQQVTLSCSPISGHRSVSWYQQTPGQGLQFLFEYFSETQRNKGNFPGRFSGRQFSNSRSEMNVSTLELGDSALYLCASSSGLAGGRETQYFGPGTRLLVL.

This clonotype was detected many times. This chain joins TRBV14 and TRBJ1-6; D might be TRBD1 (6 bases). Per germline, CDR1 SGHDN and CDR2 FVKESK. The CDR3 covers 15 residues. Between the trimmed V and J ends, which lost 6 bases and 7 bases, there was a span of 16 bases. This CDR3 reads CASRPSYRENSPLHF. DNA of the CDR3: TGTGCCAGCAGACCCTCTTACAGGGAAAATTCACCCCTCCACTTT.

The CDR3, as DNA: TGTGCCAGTAGTACCCCCGGGACTAGCCCACTAAATGAGCAGTTCTTC. This gives the protein CASSTPGTSPLNEQFF. This chain connects TRBV19 to TRBJ2-1, with 9 bases aligning to TRBD2. The CDR3 runs to 16 residues. Germline CDR1 LNHDA, CDR2 SQIVND (reference sequence). V was pared by 4 bases and J by 7 bases, with 11 bases of the junction left unmatched.

The chain has TRBV19 and TRBJ2-3; 8 nucleotides match TRBD2. Per the germline V gene, CDR1 is LNHDA and CDR2 is SQIVND (reference sequence). V shed 7 bases and J 1 base; nucleotides not matched to a gene: 10. The CDR3 has 16 residues. The CDR3 sequence: CASTLGGAGGTDTQYF. The CDR3 DNA follows: TGTGCCAGTACCCTGGGGGGAGCGGGAGGCACAGATACGCAGTATTTT.

This clonotype was counted at least ten times. The J gene is TRBJ2-2, the V gene TRBV12-3 or TRBV12-4; D ambiguous. Deletions cut 7 bases from V and 4 bases from J, with 7 bases between. CDR3 length equals 12 residues. In DNA, the CDR3 is TGTGCCAGCAACTGGGGCACCGGGGAGCTGTTTTTT. Translating it yields CASNWGTGELFF.

The rearrangement uses TRBV12-3 or TRBV12-4 and TRBJ1-2; D gene unclear. The CDR3 length is 12 residues. Trimming shortened V by 2 bases and J by 8 bases, and 9 bases separated the two germline ends. CDR3 DNA: TGTGCCAGCAGTTTACAGCTACAGGGCTACACCTTC. Protein: CASSLQLQGYTF.

This clonotype was detected ten times or more. The J gene is TRBJ2-7, the V gene TRBV29-1; TRBD1 aligns across 11 bases. Germline V lookup: CDR1 SQVTM, CDR2 ANQGSEA. The V gene end was trimmed by 6 bases and the J gene end by 7 bases; junction bases not matched to a gene: 8. The length of the CDR3 is 13 residues. The CDR3 DNA reads TGCAGCGTCGCCCGGACAGGGGGCAATGAGCAGTACTTC. Translating gives CSVARTGGNEQYF.

The sample holds many counts of this clonotype. The rearrangement uses TRBV20-1 and TRBJ2-3, with a possible D match to TRBD1 (5 bases). CDR3 size: 13 residues. Germline V lookup: CDR1 DFQATT, CDR2 SNEGSKA (reference sequence). Trimming removed 3 bases from V and 3 bases from J, with 10 bases in between. CDR3: CSASSRVTDTQYF. The DNA for the CDR3 is TGCAGTGCTAGTAGCAGGGTAACAGATACGCAGTATTTT.

This clonotype was observed a handful of times. The chain recombines TRBV6-1 with TRBJ2-1, with 12 bases lining up with TRBD2. CDR3 length: 17 amino acids. Germline V CDR1 and CDR2: MNHNS, SASEGT. Unmatched junction bases numbered 5, after V lost 4 bases and J lost 1 base. For the CDR3, the DNA is TGTGCCAGCAGTGTGACTAGCGGGGGCGAGTCCTACAATGAGCAGTTCTTC. It is translated as CASSVTSGGESYNEQFF.

In its sample, this clonotype was seen a few times. The V gene is TRBV6-5, the J gene TRBJ2-1; possibly TRBD2 for D (5 bases). This CDR3 is built from 18 residues. Between the trimmed V and J ends, which lost 2 bases and 9 bases, there was a span of 26 bases. CDR1 is MNHEY and CDR2 is SVGAGI in the germline V gene. The CDR3 nucleotides are TGTGCCAGCAGTTACAGAGGCGTCCGGGATTCAACGGTTTCTGAGCAGTTCTTC. It specifies CASSYRGVRDSTVSEQFF.

This clonotype showed up just a few times. This rearrangement joins TRBV12-3 or TRBV12-4 to TRBJ2-1, with TRBD2 identical over 7 bases. The CDR3 extends over 14 amino acids. V shed 7 bases and J 3 bases; nucleotides not matched to a gene: 6. In DNA form, the CDR3 reads TGTGCCAGCAACCGCCGGGACTACTACAATGAGCAGTTCTTC. It encodes CASNRRDYYNEQFF.

This chain links TRBV28 with TRBJ2-7; D might be TRBD1 or TRBD2, each matching 5 bases. The V end lost 6 bases, the J end lost 2 bases, and 8 bases lay between the germline ends. CDR3 size: 12 residues. CDR1 and CDR2 (germline): MDHEN, SYDVKM. The CDR3 sequence is CASRQGPYEQYF. CDR3 sequence (DNA): TGTGCCAGCAGGCAGGGACCCTACGAGCAGTACTTC.

The J gene is TRBJ2-7, the V gene TRBV3-1; maybe TRBD1 (5 bases). The CDR3 contains 14 residues. Germline V CDR1 and CDR2: LGHDT, YNNKEL (reference sequence). V was pared by 1 base and J by 5 bases, with 12 bases between. The CDR3, as DNA: TGTGCCAGCAGCCAAGTACAGGTTCCCAACGAGCAGTACTTC. Protein product: CASSQVQVPNEQYF.

This clonotype was counted ten times or more. The rearrangement joins TRBV28 to TRBJ2-7; 8 nucleotides align to TRBD1. The trim removed 10 bases at V and 7 bases at J, leaving 9 bases unmatched. The germline V gene has CDR1 MDHEN and CDR2 SYDVKM. The CDR3 is made up of 12 amino acids. The CDR3 region is CATNQGAREQYF. CDR3 DNA sequence: TGTGCCACCAACCAGGGGGCGCGGGAGCAGTACTTC.

V and J are TRBV29-1 and TRBJ2-1; TRBD1 aligns across 12 bases. V trimming: 7 bases; J trimming: 7 bases; junction bases outside the gene matches: 8. The CDR3 length is 14 residues. Germline assignment: CDR1 SQVTM and CDR2 ANQGSEA. CDR3 DNA: TGCAGCGCTAGGGACAGGGGGCGCGGAAATGAGCAGTTCTTC. Protein product: CSARDRGRGNEQFF.

This chain connects TRBV29-1 to TRBJ2-1, with 8 bases matching TRBD2. The CDR3 contains 14 residues. The germline V gene encodes CDR1 SQVTM and CDR2 ANQGSEA. V lost 7 bases and J lost 3; bases outside the gene matches: 8. Written as DNA, the CDR3 is TGCAGCGGTGATAGCGGGGCCAACTACAATGAGCAGTTCTTC. As protein: CSGDSGANYNEQFF.

This chain joins TRBV5-8 and TRBJ2-7; TRBD2 is a possible D gene (6 bases). Trimming shortened V by 2 bases and J by 1 base, and 10 bases separated the two germline ends. The germline gives CDR1 SGHTS, CDR2 YDEGEE. CDR3 length: 14 amino acids. Here the CDR3 DNA reads TGTGCCAGCAGCTTTGGAGGGGCTTCCTACGAGCAGTACTTC. It encodes CASSFGGASYEQYF.